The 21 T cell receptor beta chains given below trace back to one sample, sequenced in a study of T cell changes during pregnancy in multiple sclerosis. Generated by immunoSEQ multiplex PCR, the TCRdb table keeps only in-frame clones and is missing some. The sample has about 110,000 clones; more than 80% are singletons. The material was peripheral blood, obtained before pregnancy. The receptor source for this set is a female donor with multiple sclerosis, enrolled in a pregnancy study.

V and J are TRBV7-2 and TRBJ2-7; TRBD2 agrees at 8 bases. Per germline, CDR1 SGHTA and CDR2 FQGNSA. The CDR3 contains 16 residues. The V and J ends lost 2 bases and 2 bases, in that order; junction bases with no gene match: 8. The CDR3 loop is CASSLQPSGSPYEQYF. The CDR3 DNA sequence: TGTGCCAGCAGCTTACAGCCTAGCGGGTCGCCCTACGAGCAGTACTTC.

In nucleotides, the CDR3 is TGTGCCAGCAGCTTAGCCTTTGGGGGGGGGCGGAATGAGCAGTTCTTC. Its protein is CASSLAFGGGRNEQFF. The chain has TRBV7-9 and TRBJ2-1; D may be TRBD2 (7 bases). Trimming pared 0 bases from V and 7 bases from J, leaving 16 bases between. Germline CDR1 reads SEHNR; CDR2 reads FQNEAQ (reference sequence). This CDR3 is 16 amino acids long.

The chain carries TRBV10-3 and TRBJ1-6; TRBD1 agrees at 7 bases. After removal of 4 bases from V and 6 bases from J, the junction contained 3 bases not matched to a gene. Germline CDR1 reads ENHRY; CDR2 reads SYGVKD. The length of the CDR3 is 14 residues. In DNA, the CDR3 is TGTGCCATCAGTGCAGGGGACAGTAATTCACCCCTCCACTTT. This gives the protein CAISAGDSNSPLHF.

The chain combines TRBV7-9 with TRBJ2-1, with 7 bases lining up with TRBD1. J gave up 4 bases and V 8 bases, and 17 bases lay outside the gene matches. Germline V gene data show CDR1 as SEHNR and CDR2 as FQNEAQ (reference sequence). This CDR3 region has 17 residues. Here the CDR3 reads CASRMIQTGVSYNEQFF. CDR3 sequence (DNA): TGTGCCAGCCGCATGATTCAAACAGGGGTATCATACAATGAGCAGTTCTTC.

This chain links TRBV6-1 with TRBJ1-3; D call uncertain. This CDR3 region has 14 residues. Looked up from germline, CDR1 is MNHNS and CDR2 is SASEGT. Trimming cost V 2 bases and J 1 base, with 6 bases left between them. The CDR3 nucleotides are TGTGCCAGCAGTGAATTCGGGTCTGGAAACACCATATATTTT. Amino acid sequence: CASSEFGSGNTIYF.

CDR3 amino acids: CASSGSRDRGIMNTEAFF. Here the CDR3 DNA reads TGTGCCAGCAGTGGGTCTAGGGACAGGGGGATTATGAACACTGAAGCTTTCTTT. This chain joins TRBV2 and TRBJ1-1, with 11 bases lining up with TRBD1. The CDR3 is 18 residues long. V trimming: 4 bases; J trimming: 0 bases; junction bases outside the gene matches: 10. The germline V gene encodes CDR1 SNHLY and CDR2 FYNNEI.

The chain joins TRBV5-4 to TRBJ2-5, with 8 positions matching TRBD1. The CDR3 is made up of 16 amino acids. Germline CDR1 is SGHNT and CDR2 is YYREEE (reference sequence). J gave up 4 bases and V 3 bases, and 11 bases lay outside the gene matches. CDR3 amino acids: CASSSTRQGRGETQYF. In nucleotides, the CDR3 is TGTGCCAGCAGCTCCACAAGACAGGGGAGAGGAGAGACCCAGTACTTC. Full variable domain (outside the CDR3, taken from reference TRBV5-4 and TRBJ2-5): ETGVTQSPTHLIKTRGQQVTLRCSSQSGHNTVSWYQQALGQGPQFIFQYYREEENGRGNFPPRFSGLQFPNYSSELNVNALELDDSALYLCASSSTRQGRGETQYFGPGTRLLVL.

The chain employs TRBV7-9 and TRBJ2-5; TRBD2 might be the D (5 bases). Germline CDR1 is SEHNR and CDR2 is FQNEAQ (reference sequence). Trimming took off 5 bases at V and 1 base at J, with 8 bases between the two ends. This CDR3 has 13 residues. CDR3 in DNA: TGTGCCAGCAGCCCGACTATCCAAGAGACCCAGTACTTC. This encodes CASSPTIQETQYF. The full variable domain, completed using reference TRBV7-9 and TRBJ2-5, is DTGVSQNPRHKITKRGQNVTFRCDPISEHNRLYWYRQTLGQGPEFLTYFQNEAQLEKSRLLSDRFSAERPKGSFSTLEIQRTEQGDSAMYLCASSPTIQETQYFGPGTRLLVL.

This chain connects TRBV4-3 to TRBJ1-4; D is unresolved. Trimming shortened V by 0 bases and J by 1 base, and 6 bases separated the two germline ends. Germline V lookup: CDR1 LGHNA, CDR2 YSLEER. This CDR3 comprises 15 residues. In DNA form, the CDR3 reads TGCGCCAGCAGCCAAGATCCCGGAACTAATGAAAAACTGTTTTTT. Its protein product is CASSQDPGTNEKLFF.

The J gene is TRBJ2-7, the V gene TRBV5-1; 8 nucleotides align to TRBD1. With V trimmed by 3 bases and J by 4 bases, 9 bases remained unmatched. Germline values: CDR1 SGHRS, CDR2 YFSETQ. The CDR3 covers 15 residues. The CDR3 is CASSSLGQGQYEQYF. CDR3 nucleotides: TGCGCCAGCAGCTCCCTAGGACAGGGACAATACGAGCAGTACTTC.

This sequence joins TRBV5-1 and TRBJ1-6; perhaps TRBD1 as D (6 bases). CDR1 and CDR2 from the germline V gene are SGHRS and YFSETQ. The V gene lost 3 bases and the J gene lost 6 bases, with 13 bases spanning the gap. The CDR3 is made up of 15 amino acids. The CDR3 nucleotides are TGCGCCAGCAGCTCTAGACAGGCGGCTAATTCACCCCTCCACTTT. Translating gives CASSSRQAANSPLHF.

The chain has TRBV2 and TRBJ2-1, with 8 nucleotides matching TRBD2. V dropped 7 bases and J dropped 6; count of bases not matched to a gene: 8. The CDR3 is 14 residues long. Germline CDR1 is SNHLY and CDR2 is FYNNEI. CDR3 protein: CASTVGGGSNEQFF. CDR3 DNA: TGTGCCAGCACGGTCGGGGGGGGGAGCAATGAGCAGTTCTTC.

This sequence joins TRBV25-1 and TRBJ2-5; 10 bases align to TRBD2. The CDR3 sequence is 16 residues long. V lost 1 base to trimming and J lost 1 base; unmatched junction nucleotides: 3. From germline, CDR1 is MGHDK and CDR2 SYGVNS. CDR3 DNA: TGTGCCAGCAGTGAATGGGTAGCGGGGGGCCAAGAGACCCAGTACTTC. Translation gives CASSEWVAGGQETQYF. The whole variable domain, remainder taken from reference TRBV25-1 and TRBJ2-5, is EADIYQTPRYLVIGTGKKITLECSQTMGHDKMYWYQQDPGMELHLIHYSYGVNSTEKGDLSSESTVSRIRTEHFPLTLESARPSHTSQYLCASSEWVAGGQETQYFGPGTRLLVL.

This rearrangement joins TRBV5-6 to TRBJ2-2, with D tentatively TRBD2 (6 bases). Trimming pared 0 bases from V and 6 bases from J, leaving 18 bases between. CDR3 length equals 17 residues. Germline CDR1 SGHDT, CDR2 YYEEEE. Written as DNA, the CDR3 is TGTGCCAGCAGCTTGGTATCGGGGGACGTCTTCCCCGGGGAGCTGTTTTTT. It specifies CASSLVSGDVFPGELFF.

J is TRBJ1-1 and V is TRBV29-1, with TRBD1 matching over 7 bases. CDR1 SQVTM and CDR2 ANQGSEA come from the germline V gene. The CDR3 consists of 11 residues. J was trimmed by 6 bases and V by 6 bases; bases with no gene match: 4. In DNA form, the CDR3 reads TGCAGCGTCCATGGGACAGCTGAAGCTTTCTTT. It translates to CSVHGTAEAFF.

This CDR3 is CASSPDGLRYEKLFF. The CDR3 nucleotides read TGTGCCAGCAGCCCTGATGGACTTCGTTATGAAAAACTGTTTTTT. The chain is built from TRBV7-9 and TRBJ1-4; D unclear. Germline V lookup: CDR1 SEHNR, CDR2 FQNEAQ (reference sequence). The CDR3 is made up of 15 amino acids. Trimming left V 5 bases short and J 6 bases short, with 16 bases between. Using reference TRBV7-9 and TRBJ1-4 for the parts outside the CDR3, the full variable domain is DTGVSQNPRHKITKRGQNVTFRCDPISEHNRLYWYRQTLGQGPEFLTYFQNEAQLEKSRLLSDRFSAERPKGSFSTLEIQRTEQGDSAMYLCASSPDGLRYEKLFFGSGTQLSVL.

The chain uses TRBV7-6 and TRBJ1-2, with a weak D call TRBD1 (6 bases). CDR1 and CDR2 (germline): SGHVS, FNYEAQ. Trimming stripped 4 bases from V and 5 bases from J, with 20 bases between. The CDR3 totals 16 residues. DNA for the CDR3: TGTGCCAGCAGCTCCCAATCTGACAGGCGATTATATGGCTACACCTTC. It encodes CASSSQSDRRLYGYTF.

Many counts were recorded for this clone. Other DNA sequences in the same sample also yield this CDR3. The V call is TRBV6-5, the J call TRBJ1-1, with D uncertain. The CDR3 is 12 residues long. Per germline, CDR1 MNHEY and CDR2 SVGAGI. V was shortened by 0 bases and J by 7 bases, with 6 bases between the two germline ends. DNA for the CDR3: TGTGCCAGCAGTTACTCTGGCGGTGAAGCTTTCTTT. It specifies CASSYSGGEAFF.

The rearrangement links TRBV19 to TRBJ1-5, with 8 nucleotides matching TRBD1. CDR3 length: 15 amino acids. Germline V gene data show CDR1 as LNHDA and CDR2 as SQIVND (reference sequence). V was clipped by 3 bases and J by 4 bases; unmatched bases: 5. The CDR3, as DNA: TGTGCCAGTAGTATTCAGGGACAGGAAAATCAGCCCCAGCATTTT. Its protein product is CASSIQGQENQPQHF.

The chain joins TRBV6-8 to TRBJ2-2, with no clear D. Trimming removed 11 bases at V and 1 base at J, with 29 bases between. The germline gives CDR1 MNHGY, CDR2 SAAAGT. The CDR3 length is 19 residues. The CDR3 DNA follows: TGTGCCCGAATATGCGGATCTAAGGCGACCCCCGTGAACACCGGGGAGCTGTTTTTT. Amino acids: CARICGSKATPVNTGELFF.

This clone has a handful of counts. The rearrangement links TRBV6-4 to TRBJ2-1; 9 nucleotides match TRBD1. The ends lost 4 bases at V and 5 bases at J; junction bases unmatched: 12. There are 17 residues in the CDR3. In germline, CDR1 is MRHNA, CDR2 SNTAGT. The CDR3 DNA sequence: TGTGCCAGCAGTGTAAATTCCGGGACAGGGCCCCACAATGAGCAGTTCTTC. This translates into CASSVNSGTGPHNEQFF.